This T cell receptor beta chain derives from a study of T cell clones after liver transplantation. Across the whole study: TCRbeta sequencing after a pre-transplant mixed lymphocyte reaction identified graft-donor-reactive clones, later tracked in post-transplant blood.

The CDR3 is 14 amino acids. Germline CDR1 and CDR2: SGDLS and YYNGEE. With 0 bases removed from V and 7 bases from J, the gap between germline ends came to 11 bases. Using immunoSEQ multiplex PCR, the repertoire was profiled, and TCRdb retains in-frame clones only, with some absent. The sample has about 75,000 clones, 90% seen once. The specimen was CD4+ T cells from blood, collected before liver transplant. The sequence was collected from a human donor who received a liver transplant. The rearrangement links TRBV9 to TRBJ2-1; maybe TRBD1 (6 bases). The CDR3 loop is CASSVGTGRNEQFF. The DNA of the CDR3 is TGTGCCAGCAGCGTAGGAACAGGGCGGAATGAGCAGTTCTTC.